The 14 T cell receptor beta chains reported below all come from one sample, sequenced in a study of T-cell reconstitution after alpha-beta-depleted transplantation in children. Preparation of the TCRbeta library was carried out with unique molecular identifiers. TCRdb called the PCR reads again in MiXCR, with one record for every CDR3 protein. Of 600,000 to 700,000 distinct CDR3 sequences listed, roughly 15% are singletons. Material: PBMCs from the stem cell graft donor, obtained from the stem cell graft. The receptors stem from a human donor who donated a stem cell graft to a child with acute myeloid leukemia.

The sample holds a few counts of this clonotype. The chain carries TRBV20-1 and TRBJ2-1, with 9 positions matching TRBD1. Germline V lookup: CDR1 DFQATT, CDR2 SNEGSKA (reference sequence). Trimming cost V 5 bases and J 9 bases; bases outside gene matches: 11. The CDR3 totals 14 residues. CDR3 sequence reads: CSAPGTGIFSEQFF. The CDR3 bases are TGCAGTGCTCCTGGGACAGGGATTTTTAGTGAGCAGTTCTTC.

The gene calls are TRBV5-1 and TRBJ1-5; a weak D match, TRBD1 (5 bases). Germline values: CDR1 SGHRS, CDR2 YFSETQ. Trimming cost V 5 bases and J 5 bases, with 14 bases left between them. The CDR3 runs to 14 residues. Here the CDR3 reads CASRAGIGDQPQHF. The CDR3 coding sequence is TGCGCCAGCAGGGCCGGGATAGGGGATCAGCCCCAGCATTTT.

This chain connects TRBV30 to TRBJ2-7; a possible D gene is TRBD1 (8 bases). Germline assignment: CDR1 GTSNPN and CDR2 SVGIG (reference sequence). This CDR3 region has 15 residues. V was clipped by 0 bases and J by 1 base, with 13 bases between them. DNA of the CDR3: TGTGCCTGGAGTGTCGGGGGGACAGGATCCTACGAGCAGTACTTC. Protein sequence: CAWSVGGTGSYEQYF.

This clonotype was counted ten times or more. V gene TRBV5-1 combines with J gene TRBJ2-7; 9 bases agree with TRBD1. The CDR3 has 15 amino acids. Germline V lookup: CDR1 SGHRS, CDR2 YFSETQ. Germline trimming cut 4 bases from V and 5 bases from J; bases unmatched to any gene: 10. Here the CDR3 reads CASSPGTGTFHEQYF. As DNA, the CDR3 is TGCGCCAGCAGCCCCGGGACAGGGACCTTCCACGAGCAGTACTTC.

In its sample, this clonotype was seen a few times. One end of the junction is discordant with germline, which a read error may explain. The chain joins TRBV20-1 to TRBJ2-1; TRBD2 matches 12 bases. Germline lookup yields CDR1 DFQATT and CDR2 SNEGSKA (reference sequence). The CDR3 length is 18 residues. The chain's CDR3 is CCARDRASGGASYNEQFF. The CDR3 DNA reads TGCTGTGCTAGAGATCGCGCTAGCGGGGGGGCGTCCTACAATGAGCAGTTCTTC.

This clonotype was seen once. The genes are TRBV24-1 and TRBJ2-7; 8 nucleotides agree with TRBD1. Germline trimming cut 5 bases from V and 3 bases from J; bases unmatched to any gene: 11. From germline, CDR1 is KGHDR and CDR2 SFDVKD. The CDR3 covers 16 residues. This CDR3 reads CATSAPGQAPFYEQYF. The CDR3 DNA reads as TGTGCCACCAGTGCTCCGGGACAGGCACCCTTCTACGAGCAGTACTTC.

This clonotype was detected a few times. The gene calls are TRBV20-1 and TRBJ2-7; perhaps TRBD1 as D (6 bases). Trimming pared 3 bases from V and 3 bases from J, leaving 9 bases between. CDR1 and CDR2 (germline): DFQATT, SNEGSKA (reference sequence). The CDR3 totals 12 residues. In DNA form, the CDR3 reads TGCAGTGCTAGTCAGGGGAACTACGAGCAGTACGTC. This sequence encodes CSASQGNYEQYV.

The table lists this clonotype with many counts. This chain uses TRBV28 with TRBJ1-2; no firm D call. Germline CDR1 MDHEN, CDR2 SYDVKM. V lost 3 bases to trimming and J lost 8 bases, with 16 bases between them. The CDR3 is 14 residues long. The CDR3 DNA reads TGTGCCAGCAGTTTTAGGTGGACCGCCCGAGGCTACACCTTC. This gives the protein CASSFRWTARGYTF.

The chain is built from TRBV12-3 or TRBV12-4 and TRBJ2-1; 12 nucleotides match TRBD2. CDR3 length: 18 amino acids. The V segment lost 11 bases and the J segment 5 bases; nucleotides outside the gene matches: 19. DNA for the CDR3: TGTGCCCTCAGTTCAAGACTAGCGGGGGCAAGGAGGGACAATGAGCAGTTCTTC. Residues: CALSSRLAGARRDNEQFF.

This clonotype was seen only a few times. The rearrangement joins TRBV27 to TRBJ2-1; 9 positions agree with TRBD2. The V segment lost 5 bases and the J segment 7 bases; nucleotides outside the gene matches: 12. CDR1 and CDR2 (germline): MNHEY, SMNVEV (reference sequence). CDR3 length: 16 residues. CDR3 in amino acids: CASSSFSAGGQNEQFF. The CDR3 bases are TGTGCCAGCAGTAGTTTTTCGGCGGGGGGGCAAAATGAGCAGTTCTTC.

The chain joins TRBV2 to TRBJ2-5, with D hard to call. Trimming removed 7 bases from V and 1 base from J, with 4 bases in between. The CDR3 sequence is 11 residues long. Per the germline V gene, CDR1 is SNHLY and CDR2 is FYNNEI. In nucleotides, the CDR3 is TGTGCCAGCACCGCCCAAGAGACCCAGTACTTC. It encodes CASTAQETQYF.

This clonotype was found many times. The chain has TRBV6-1 and TRBJ1-1, with D uncertain. The CDR3 is made up of 15 amino acids. CDR1 and CDR2 (germline): MNHNS, SASEGT. V lost 0 bases, J lost 0 bases, and 8 bases lay in between. This CDR3 is CASSEAAGVNTEAFF. Here the CDR3 DNA reads TGTGCCAGCAGTGAAGCGGCCGGGGTGAACACTGAAGCTTTCTTT.

The table lists this clonotype with a few counts. The chain has TRBV28 and TRBJ1-2; 7 nucleotides agree with TRBD1. V dropped 5 bases and J dropped 8; count of bases not matched to a gene: 5. CDR1 is MDHEN, CDR2 SYDVKM, per germline. The CDR3 runs 12 residues. The CDR3 DNA follows: TGTGCCAGCAGTACAGGGGTGTGGGGCTACACCTTC. Encoded protein: CASSTGVWGYTF.

The V and J genes are TRBV6-1 and TRBJ2-4, with D tentatively TRBD1 (5 bases). The CDR3 is 16 amino acids. The germline gives CDR1 MNHNS, CDR2 SASEGT. The ends were cut back, 2 bases at V and 3 bases at J, with 14 bases in the middle. The CDR3 sequence: CASSETSGWSKNIQYF. As DNA, the CDR3 is TGTGCCAGCAGTGAAACGTCAGGGTGGAGCAAAAACATTCAGTACTTC.